This T cell receptor (beta chain) was captured in a study of low-dose radiotherapy and immunotherapy resistance in tumors. Study-wide background: Per fraction, Cohort 1 was given 0.5 Gy every 2 weeks, for a total of 6.5 Gy.

Noted time point: before trial treatment. This clonotype was seen ten or more times. Primers used for first-strand cDNA, a TRAV- and TRBV-specific set, covered both alpha and beta chains. Both a constant-region primer and a V-primer adapter served to amplify TCRs across 20 PCR cycles. Isolated mRNA underwent amplification via in vitro transcription. Using its own MiXCR run on the reads, TCRdb lists one record per CDR3 protein. The repertoire holds approximately 70,000 distinct CDR3 sequences, with roughly 30% as singletons. The V end was cut by 0 bases, the J end by 5 bases, with 20 bases between. CDR3 length equals 19 residues. Germline CDR1 SGHDN, CDR2 FVKESK.

V is TRBV14 and J is TRBJ1-6; maybe TRBD1 (5 bases). This specimen consisted of PBMCs, obtained before treatment. The sequence came from a female donor with ovarian cancer. The CDR3 loop is CASSQEAPGPLRNNSPLHF. The CDR3 bases are TGTGCCAGCAGCCAAGAAGCGCCGGGACCCCTCAGGAATAATTCACCCCTCCACTTT.